The present T cell receptor beta chain was sequenced within a study of beta chain features in type 1 diabetes. General study findings and limits: Shorter TCRB CDR3s, moderately but significantly so, marked every one of the four CD4+ subsets in Type 1 diabetes patients.

Of the isolated RNA, all was reverse transcribed, and so the sequenced material was expressed TCRB transcripts. Method: immunoSEQ multiplex PCR; TCRdb's copy keeps in-frame clones and lacks some. The sample lists about 44,000 clones, approximately 72% occurring once. As regards this clone: Its antigen is currently unknown.

The trim removed 5 bases at V and 6 bases at J, leaving 11 bases unmatched. The CDR3 sequence is 16 residues long. Germline V gene sequence: CDR1 LGHNA, CDR2 YSLEER. Sequencing used Tregs from blood. The chain uses TRBV4-3 and TRBJ2-2; TRBD2 aligns across 8 bases. The clonotype was recovered from a woman aged 18-29 years with type 1 diabetes. The CDR3 is CASSSQSGGPPGELFF. The CDR3 DNA is TGCGCCAGCAGCTCGCAGTCGGGAGGGCCTCCCGGGGAGCTGTTTTTT.